Sequencing of this T cell receptor (beta chain) was carried out in a study of cytomegalovirus exposure and HLA in healthy donors (dated by TCRdb to 2016 to 2017). Broadly, across the study: According to an earlier analysis of 587 of the donors, some 180 million T cells yielded 120 million or so unique TCR beta sequences and around 280 Gb of sequence data. Roughly 300 gigabases of sequencing data and tens of millions of unique TCR sequences were included in an early release covering about 700 HLA-typed donors. Among the roughly 410 genotyped donors, under 90% belonged to the genetic ancestry cluster associated with self-reported Caucasian donors. The study aimed to test whether signatures of past pathogen exposure could be identified by cataloging public T cell receptors. Using immunosequencing, the study profiled T cell repertoires from fewer than 700 subjects and related those repertoires to cytomegalovirus serostatus. A separate validation cohort of approximately 120 different subjects was used in addition to the roughly 670-subject first cohort. To predict cytomegalovirus infection status, the study brought together high-throughput TCR immunosequencing, statistical association of individual TCRs with disease status, and machine learning. To study patterns of TCR occurrence, a later analysis re-analyzed previously published TCR beta repertoires from more than 550 donors and added high-resolution HLA genotyping. The later analysis used no new phenotypic data to find candidate immune exposures, relying instead on TCR beta sequences and their occurrence across donors. An earlier analysis of about 620 of the donors applied high-throughput TCR beta sequencing to assess whether each TCR beta V gene segment acted as functional or pseudogenic. Donor age, sex, ethnicity and CMV serostatus were compiled together with the repertoire data. Genome-wide SNP genotypes for about three fifths of the 666 donors were used in a later genetic analysis, which treated that subset as a discovery cohort. All discovery cohort repertoires had been generated using a single sequencing platform. Both class I and class II loci were covered by HLA typing, at four-digit resolution. The number of typed donors differed by locus: 629-630 for A, B, C, DRB1 and DQB1; 522 for DQA1; some 610 for DPA1; and roughly 490 for DPB1. Four or five DR-DQ haplotypes were treated as single units for association and clustering because of strong linkage in the cohort. Among about 360 genotyped donors of the cohort, an average of approximately 240,000 unique TCR beta nucleotide sequences were sequenced per donor, about a sixth of them non-productive.

The cohort consisted of hundreds of healthy bone marrow donors. Cohort members were all nominally healthy when sampled, although unrecorded immune exposures were likely present. The donor was CMV seronegative and was included in the group of several hundred seronegative cohort members. Each donor provided a peripheral blood sample, and peripheral blood mononuclear cells were used for TCR beta sequencing. The Qiagen DNeasy Blood Extraction Kit was used to extract genomic DNA from the blood cell samples. Findings and caveats that apply to the study as a whole: For the cohort, immune exposure information was limited to CMV serostatus. A further reported finding was that TCR beta sequences accurately predicted the HLA-A and HLA-B alleles for most subjects in the first cohort. Several of the top co-occurrence clusters appeared to be linked to parvovirus B19, influenza, CMV and Epstein-Barr virus, according to a later analysis. Over 15 rarely observed V segments, including chromosome 9 orphons, were excluded from the earlier analysis of about 600 of the donors because counts were too low. In a later analysis, most CMV-associated TCR beta chains were found to appear HLA-restricted, with HLA associations seemingly driven largely by CMV exposure. Because HLA typing was missing for some donors at each locus, association tests included only the typed subset. An earlier analysis of approximately 590 of the donors showed that most TCR beta V segments appeared in productive rearrangements either about 87% or about 30% of the time, which broadly matched IMGT annotations. In a later analysis, HLA-associated TCR beta chains were found to be more clonally expanded and to have lower generation probabilities than equally common non-associated chains. It was suggested by the authors that the approach could potentially be generalized to other disease states and immunological phenotypes. An association between a missense DCLRE1C variant and V-gene and J-gene trimming of TCR beta chains was found in a later genetic analysis and replicated in an independent cohort. In a later genetic analysis, fewer N-insertions in productive TCRs were reported among donors in an Asian-associated ancestry cluster than the approximately 710-donor mean. Linkage disequilibrium might explain the correlated functional status among segregating V segments, but an unknown experimental factor could not be excluded. A total of about 150 TCR beta chains were listed by the study as associated with cytomegalovirus. This cohort had only TCR beta chains sequenced, and the lack of alpha or paired-chain data limited which features could be detected. The 87-base-pair reads could not distinguish some IMGT-functional V segments, including TRBV6-2 and TRBV6-3, so those segments were excluded. Specific HLA alleles were associated with over 15,000 TCR beta sequences at a false discovery rate of 0.05 in a later analysis. The sequencing pipeline was judged likely to have produced a cluster of highly shared sequence variants as a technical artifact. The classifier was reported to diagnose cytomegalovirus status with high specificity and sensitivity in both the original cohort and the validation cohort. Sequencing depth was assumed to be roughly uniform across donors in the presence/absence analyses, though that assumption may not hold. According to a later analysis, TCR association rates differed among HLA loci, with DRB1 alleles showing the most associated TCRs and HLA-C alleles showing the fewest. Strong co-occurrence of HLA alleles, especially DR and DQ, made assigning TCR associations to individual alleles difficult. In vitro tests confirmed that a few of the cytomegalovirus-associated TCR beta chains recognize cytomegalovirus antigens. Across donors, most TCR sequences were observed very rarely, whereas some public TCRs were present in many individuals.

Worth noting for this clone: Its target antigen remains unknown. Base qualities are missing; no much larger clone stands one base away.

Receptor libraries were prepared by the immunoSEQ multiplex PCR assay. For the multiplex PCR, a mixture combining 60 forward primers for TCR Vbeta segments and 13 reverse primers for TCR Jbeta segments was used. A multiplex PCR assay on genomic DNA amplified the CDR3 region of rearranged TCR beta genes. Amplified TCR beta libraries were sequenced as 87-base-pair reads on the Illumina HiSeq System. On the study's bioinformatics: In a later analysis, around 80 million unique TCR beta chains were counted across the approximately 670 repertoires, and roughly 11 million of these chains were shared by at least two donors. Raw reads were error-corrected and collapsed into unique sequences with a nearest-neighbor algorithm that merged closely related sequences to remove PCR and sequencing errors. V, D and J gene segments were assigned by aligning CDR3 sequences to IMGT reference sequences. For a sequence to be retained, a match of at least six nucleotides to both a V gene segment and a J gene segment was required. Rearrangements were classified as productive when the CDR3 lacked stop codons and remained in frame with V and J, and all other rearrangements were classified as non-productive. Following IMGT convention, CDR3 was defined as the stretch from the second conserved V-encoded cysteine up to the conserved J-encoded phenylalanine. The earlier analysis of about 590 of the donors excluded sequences that lacked an unambiguous match to a single V gene segment. An earlier analysis of a few hundred of the donors called V segments functional above 56.7% productive rearrangements and segregating when the between-donor standard deviation exceeded 5%. A statistical classification framework was built for diagnosing cytomegalovirus status from the catalog of TCR beta chain sequences. V and J gene assignment, in a later analysis, came from comparing TCR nucleotide sequences with IMGT/GENE-DB human TR gene sequences. In a later analysis, CDR3 sequences and most-parsimonious VDJ recombination scenarios were assigned using the TCRdist pipeline. In a later analysis, each TCR beta chain was defined by its CDR3 amino acid sequence together with its V-gene family, and reads without a unique V-gene family were excluded. To address suspected cross-contamination and a sequencing artifact, a later analysis removed a few hundred highly shared, low-generation-probability nucleotide sequences. In a later analysis, a clonal expansion index for each public chain was calculated from normalized within-repertoire ranks of inferred template counts. Generation probabilities in a later analysis came from a VDJ recombination model fitted to out-of-frame rearrangements, and those results were checked against IGoR. In a later analysis, TCR-TCR, TCR-HLA and TCR-CMV co-occurrence was scored with hypergeometric tests, and a repertoire-size bias correction was applied to TCR pairs. False discovery rates were estimated in a later analysis by permuting HLA or CMV assignments 20 times. In a later analysis, co-occurring TCRs were grouped using DBSCAN, with TCRdist sequence similarity added in when clustering inside HLA-allele-positive subsets. Repertoires with fewer than 30,000 or more than 120,000 public chains were left out of co-occurrence clustering, as were five repertoires with anomalous nucleotide sharing. TCRdb mirrors the immuneACCESS table, restricted to in-frame sequences. Some clones are absent from its copies; in checked studies, under half trace to an unresolved V gene, and the reason for the others is unknown. That table is the source of V, J and clone size, and D and trimming were worked out from the DNA. The sample data list 90,000 to 130,000 clones, and around 86% of these were observed just once. The ten largest clones add up to more than 1.5% of the sample.

V is reduced by 1 base and J by 2 bases, leaving a spacing of 6 bases between them. The CDR3 sequence holds 14 residues, the cysteine and phenylalanine included. Solely the CDR3 DNA is kept, with 42 bases framed from the first base. CDR1 and CDR2 are drawn from the germline V gene (reference sequence): LNHNV, YYDKDF. Input material: PBMCs. This clonotype was sampled from a man aged 40-55 years in good health and CMV-seronegative. This chain is built from TRBV15 and TRBJ1-5, with the D gene not confidently named. The sequence in DNA is TGTGCCACCAGCAGAGCTAGAGGCAATCAGCCCCAGCATTTT. Its protein reads: CATSRARGNQPQHF.